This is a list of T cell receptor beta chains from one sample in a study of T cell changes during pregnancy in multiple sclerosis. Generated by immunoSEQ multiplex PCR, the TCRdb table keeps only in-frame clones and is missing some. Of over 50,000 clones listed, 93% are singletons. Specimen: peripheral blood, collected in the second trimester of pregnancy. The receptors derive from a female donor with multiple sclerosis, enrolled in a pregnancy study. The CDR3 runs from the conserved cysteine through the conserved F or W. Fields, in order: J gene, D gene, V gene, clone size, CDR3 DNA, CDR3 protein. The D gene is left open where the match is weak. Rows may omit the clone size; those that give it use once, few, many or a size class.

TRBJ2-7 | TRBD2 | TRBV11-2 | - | TGTGCCAGCAGCTTCACGTCTAGCGGGAGCATCTACGAGCAGTACTTC | CASSFTSSGSIYEQYF
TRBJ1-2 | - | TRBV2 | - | TGTGCCAGCAGAAGGACAGTCCCTAACTATGGCTACACCTTC | CASRRTVPNYGYTF
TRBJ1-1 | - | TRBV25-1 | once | TGTGCCAGCAGGCAGGGGAGTACTGAAGCTTTCTTT | CASRQGSTEAFF
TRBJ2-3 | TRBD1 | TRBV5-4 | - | TGTGCCAGCAGGGGACAGGGGGTCGGAGATACGCAGTATTTT | CASRGQGVGDTQYF
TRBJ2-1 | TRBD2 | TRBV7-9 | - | TGTGCCAGCAGCACGGGACTAGCGGGGATACAGTTCTTC | CASSTGLAGIQFF
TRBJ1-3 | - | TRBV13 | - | TGTGCCAGCAGCCTTACCATAGTGGACGGGGACACCATATATTTT | CASSLTIVDGDTIYF
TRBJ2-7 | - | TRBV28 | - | TGTGCCAGCAGAATCCGGGACTCCGCCCCGCGCGAGCAGTACTTC | CASRIRDSAPREQYF
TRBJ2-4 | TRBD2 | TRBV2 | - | TGTGCCAGCAGTGTCGACAGGGGAATTCCACTAGCGGGAGGTCACAACATTCAGTACTTC | CASSVDRGIPLAGGHNIQYF
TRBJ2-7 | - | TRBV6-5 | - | TGTGCCAGCAGTAACGGCGGCGAGCAGTACTTC | CASSNGGEQYF
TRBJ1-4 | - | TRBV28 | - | TGTGCCAGCAGTCCGCCTGGGAGGGAAAAACTGTTTTTT | CASSPPGREKLFF
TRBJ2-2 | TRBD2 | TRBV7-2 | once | TGTGCCAGCAGGGGTTTGGCGGGAGTGAACACCGGGGAGCTGTTTTTT | CASRGLAGVNTGELFF
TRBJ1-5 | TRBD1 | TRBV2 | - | TGTGCCAGCAGTATGGACAGGGTCGGTCAGCCCCAGCATTTT | CASSMDRVGQPQHF
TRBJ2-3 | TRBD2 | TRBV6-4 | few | TGTGCCAGCAGTGACTCAGGGGCTAGCGGGGCAGATACGCAGTATTTT | CASSDSGASGADTQYF
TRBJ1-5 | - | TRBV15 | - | TGTGCCACCAGCAGAGATACCGGGGTTCAGCCCCAGCATTTT | CATSRDTGVQPQHF
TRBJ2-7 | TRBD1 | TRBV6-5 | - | TGTGCCAGCAGCCCCGGGACAGGGCTCCACGAGCAGTACTTC | CASSPGTGLHEQYF
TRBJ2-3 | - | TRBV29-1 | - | TGCAGCGCCCCTACAGGGATTGAAAATACGCAGTATTTT | CSAPTGIENTQYF